This passage covers 27 T cell receptor beta chains from one sample sequenced in a study of cytomegalovirus exposure and HLA in healthy donors. Vbeta (60) and Jbeta (13) primers were used in the PCR. TCRdb keeps only in-frame clones here, not all; method: immunoSEQ multiplex PCR. The table shows some 95,000 clones, with over 70% occurring only once. Sequenced input: PBMCs. The receptors were gathered from a man aged 50 to 60 in good health and CMV-seropositive.

The chain combines TRBV6-5 with TRBJ1-2, with D unresolved. The germline gives CDR1 MNHEY, CDR2 SVGAGI. With 6 bases removed from V and 8 bases from J, the gap between germline ends came to 13 bases. This CDR3 is 12 amino acids long. DNA of the CDR3: TGTGCCAGCAGACGCCCGAACGGGGGCTACACCTTC. The encoded protein is CASRRPNGGYTF.

The chain carries TRBV27 and TRBJ1-2; TRBD1 agrees at 8 bases. V was clipped by 0 bases and J by 4 bases; unmatched bases: 4. Germline V lookup: CDR1 MNHEY, CDR2 SMNVEV (reference sequence). The CDR3 length is 15 residues. CDR3 sequence (DNA): TGTGCCAGCAGTTTATCGGGGGACAGGATCTATGGCTACACCTTC. This sequence encodes CASSLSGDRIYGYTF.

A few counts support this clone. V usage is TRBV11-2 and J usage is TRBJ2-7, with TRBD2 matching over 7 bases. This CDR3 is 15 amino acids long. In germline, CDR1 is SGHAT, CDR2 FQNNGV. The V and J ends lost 0 bases and 2 bases, in that order; junction bases with no gene match: 4. CDR3: CASSLEGGTTYEQYF. As DNA, the CDR3 is TGTGCCAGCAGCTTAGAAGGAGGGACTACCTACGAGCAGTACTTC.

The chain employs TRBV29-1 and TRBJ2-1; 9 nucleotides match TRBD2. Losses at the gene ends were 5 bases for V and 6 bases for J; bases not matched to a gene: 20. Germline loops: CDR1 SQVTM, CDR2 ANQGSEA. The CDR3 extends over 18 amino acids. CDR3 in DNA: TGCAGCGTTTCACCCTGGGGTAGCGGGGGCCGTGAATTCAATGAGCAGTTCTTC. Protein sequence: CSVSPWGSGGREFNEQFF.

The chain carries TRBV11-2 and TRBJ1-4; 7 bases match TRBD1. The germline V gene has CDR1 SGHAT and CDR2 FQNNGV. The CDR3 has 17 amino acids. V trimming: 5 bases; J trimming: 2 bases; junction bases outside the gene matches: 11. Here the CDR3 DNA reads TGTGCCAGCAGCCCAAGGACCACAGGGGAGACTAATGAAAAACTGTTTTTT. It specifies CASSPRTTGETNEKLFF.

This clone showed up just a few times. The gene calls are TRBV30 and TRBJ2-2, with D maybe TRBD1 (6 bases). V was clipped by 8 bases and J by 6 bases, with 13 bases between them. From germline, CDR1 is GTSNPN and CDR2 SVGIG (reference sequence). The CDR3 runs to 12 residues. The CDR3 region has the DNA TGTGCCAGCAGGGGCTACTCCGGGGAGCTGTTTTTT. Amino acid sequence: CASRGYSGELFF.

The chain couples TRBV4-3 to TRBJ2-2, with 9 bases identical to TRBD2. This CDR3 is built from 18 residues. V shed 0 bases and J 6 bases; nucleotides not matched to a gene: 11. Germline V gene lookup returns CDR1 LGHNA and CDR2 YSLEER. The CDR3 region has the DNA TGCGCCAGCAGCCAAGATTTCAGGGGCGGGGGGGCCGCCGGGGAGCTGTTTTTT. Amino acid sequence: CASSQDFRGGGAAGELFF.

The chain has TRBV12-5 and TRBJ2-5; tentatively, D is TRBD2 (5 bases). The V gene lost 3 bases and the J gene lost 4 bases, with 9 bases spanning the gap. This CDR3 is built from 13 residues. Per germline, CDR1 LGHNT and CDR2 FRNRAP. CDR3 in DNA: TGTGCTAGTGGTTTTTCCGGGGTAGAGACCCAGTACTTC. Residues: CASGFSGVETQYF.

This clone has just a few counts. The sample holds other DNA sequences that translate to the same CDR3. The rearrangement joins TRBV20-1 to TRBJ1-2; D uncertain. The CDR3 sequence is 10 residues long. Germline loops: CDR1 DFQATT, CDR2 SNEGSKA (reference sequence). Trimming removed 3 bases from V and 5 bases from J, with 4 bases in between. The CDR3 DNA follows: TGCAGTGCTAGCAGTTATGGCTACACCTTC. As protein: CSASSYGYTF.

The chain links TRBV7-9 to TRBJ2-3, with TRBD2 matching over 13 bases. J lost 1 base, V lost 7 bases, and 11 bases had no gene match. This CDR3 contains 18 residues. Germline CDR1 is SEHNR and CDR2 is FQNEAQ (reference sequence). DNA for the CDR3: TGTGCCAGCACCACACTAGCGGGGGGGCGGTACGGCACAGATACGCAGTATTTT. Amino acid sequence: CASTTLAGGRYGTDTQYF.

The gene calls are TRBV27 and TRBJ1-1; 8 positions match TRBD1. Germline V gene lookup returns CDR1 MNHEY and CDR2 SMNVEV (reference sequence). V shed 5 bases and J 5 bases; nucleotides not matched to a gene: 13. The CDR3 length is 16 residues. CDR3 sequence reads: CASSAHPGGQSTEAFF. Here the CDR3 DNA reads TGTGCCAGCAGTGCCCATCCAGGGGGCCAGAGTACTGAAGCTTTCTTT.

The gene calls are TRBV5-4 and TRBJ1-5; tentative D call: TRBD1 (6 bases). Germline lookup yields CDR1 SGHNT and CDR2 YYREEE (reference sequence). Trimming cost V 4 bases and J 7 bases, with 15 bases left between them. The CDR3 loop spans 14 amino acids. In DNA, the CDR3 is TGTGCCAGCAGCCTCGAGGGGGTTGGCCAGCCCCAGCATTTT. It translates to CASSLEGVGQPQHF.

This clone has a handful of counts. Other DNA sequences within the sample encode an identical CDR3. The V gene is TRBV20-1, the J gene TRBJ2-7; D unresolved. This CDR3 is built from 11 residues. The germline gives CDR1 DFQATT, CDR2 SNEGSKA (reference sequence). The V and J ends lost 5 bases and 3 bases respectively, with 8 bases between them. CDR3 residues: CSAYRDYEQYF. The DNA of the CDR3 is TGCAGTGCTTACAGAGACTACGAGCAGTACTTC.

This clone was counted only a few times. Relative to the germline gene, one junction end is altered; a read error may explain this. The chain combines TRBV27 with TRBJ1-4; TRBD1 matches 7 bases. CDR3 length: 9 residues. Germline V lookup: CDR1 MNHEY, CDR2 SMNVEV (reference sequence). The CDR3 nucleotides are TGTGCCAGCAGTTTAGACAGGGACTTT. Translated: CASSLDRDF.

The J gene is TRBJ1-6, the V gene TRBV5-1; unclear D gene. The V gene's germline CDR1 is SGHRS and CDR2 YFSETQ. The CDR3 has 14 amino acids. With 0 bases removed from V and 7 bases from J, the gap between germline ends came to 8 bases. The CDR3 protein is CASSLAMENSPLHF. Here the CDR3 DNA reads TGCGCCAGCAGCTTGGCCATGGAGAATTCACCCCTCCACTTT.

The chain couples TRBV9 to TRBJ2-7; no definite D call. The CDR3 has 14 residues. Per germline, CDR1 SGDLS and CDR2 YYNGEE. Deletions cut 0 bases from V and 2 bases from J, with 9 bases between. In DNA, the CDR3 is TGTGCCAGCAGCGTAGGAACTAATCCCTACGAGCAGTACTTC. Translating gives CASSVGTNPYEQYF.

The rearrangement links TRBV4-2 to TRBJ2-7; D perhaps matches TRBD1 (6 bases). CDR1 is LGHNA and CDR2 is YNFKEQ in the germline V gene. V lost 0 bases and J lost 2, with 11 bases in between. This CDR3 is 15 amino acids long. In nucleotides, the CDR3 is TGTGCCAGCAGCCAAGATTTGAGGACAGCCTACGAGCAGTACTTC. Protein: CASSQDLRTAYEQYF.

The rearrangement joins TRBV6-6 to TRBJ1-4; maybe TRBD1 (6 bases). This CDR3 is built from 14 residues. The V gene's germline CDR1 is MNHNY and CDR2 SVGAGI (reference sequence). V lost 8 bases and J 2 bases, leaving 12 bases between the germline ends. The CDR3 protein is CASSRQGTNEKLFF. In DNA form, the CDR3 reads TGTGCCAGCTCTCGCCAGGGGACTAATGAAAAACTGTTTTTT.

In its sample, this clone was seen once. The rearrangement links TRBV4-3 to TRBJ2-3; the match to TRBD1 covers 10 bases. This CDR3 comprises 14 residues. V shed 3 bases and J 5 bases; nucleotides not matched to a gene: 2. Germline CDR1 reads LGHNA; CDR2 reads YSLEER. CDR3 loop: CASSHGQGGDTQYF. CDR3 nucleotides: TGCGCCAGCAGCCACGGACAGGGGGGAGATACGCAGTATTTT.

The rearrangement joins TRBV6-1 to TRBJ2-5, with 10 bases fitting TRBD2. There are 14 residues in the CDR3. The V gene end was trimmed by 6 bases and the J gene end by 5 bases; junction bases not matched to a gene: 6. Germline assignment: CDR1 MNHNS and CDR2 SASEGT. Written as DNA, the CDR3 is TGTGCCAGCAGCGCCGGGACTAGCGCCGAGACCCAGTACTTC. Translating gives CASSAGTSAETQYF.

V usage is TRBV6-4 and J usage is TRBJ2-3, with 11 nucleotides matching TRBD1. Looked up from germline, CDR1 is MRHNA and CDR2 is SNTAGT. Trimming at V came to 7 bases and at J to 1 base, leaving 16 bases not matched to a gene. The CDR3 extends over 19 amino acids. DNA of the CDR3: TGTGCCAGCATTGTCATTCAGGACAGGGGGCGATTGGGCACAGATACGCAGTATTTT. This encodes CASIVIQDRGRLGTDTQYF.

Only one count was recorded for this clone. This sequence joins TRBV6-4 and TRBJ2-3, with TRBD2 matching over 7 bases. V lost 3 bases to trimming and J lost 5 bases; unmatched junction nucleotides: 5. The germline gives CDR1 MRHNA, CDR2 SNTAGT. The CDR3 consists of 14 residues. The CDR3 spells CASSDGGGEDTQYF. CDR3 DNA: TGTGCCAGCAGTGATGGCGGGGGAGAAGATACGCAGTATTTT.

The V and J genes are TRBV9 and TRBJ2-1; TRBD2 matches at 8 bases. This CDR3 spans 15 amino acids. Germline values: CDR1 SGDLS, CDR2 YYNGEE. The J segment lost 4 bases and the V segment lost 1 base, leaving 4 bases of the junction unmatched. CDR3 nucleotides: TGTGCCAGCAGCGTAACCGGGACTAGTTACAATGAGCAGTTCTTC. Its translation: CASSVTGTSYNEQFF.

The chain couples TRBV11-2 to TRBJ1-2; TRBD1 might be the D (6 bases). CDR3 size: 14 residues. Germline V CDR1 and CDR2: SGHAT, FQNNGV. V gave up 3 bases and J gave up 2 bases, with 10 bases separating them. DNA of the CDR3: TGTGCCAGCAGCTTCGCAGGGGCAAACTATGGCTACACCTTC. As protein: CASSFAGANYGYTF.

CDR3 nucleotide sequence: TGTGCCAGCAGCTCCCAGCGGGGGGGCTCCTACGAGCAGTACTTC. Protein sequence: CASSSQRGGSYEQYF. The chain has TRBV7-2 and TRBJ2-5; TRBD2 matches at 10 bases. The J call may be mistaken, given a closer DNA end match to TRBJ2-7. The CDR3 extends over 15 amino acids. Germline CDR1 reads SGHTA; CDR2 reads FQGNSA.

The genes are TRBV28 and TRBJ1-6; a weak D match, TRBD1 (5 bases). Trimming took 4 bases from V and 4 from J, leaving 11 bases between them. CDR1 is MDHEN and CDR2 is SYDVKM in the germline V gene. The CDR3 loop spans 15 amino acids. The CDR3 reads CASSSPQGYNSPLHF. CDR3 nucleotides: TGTGCCAGCAGTTCCCCGCAGGGTTATAATTCACCCCTCCACTTT. Filled out from reference TRBV28 and TRBJ1-6, the complete variable domain reads DVKVTQSSRYLVKRTGEKVFLECVQDMDHENMFWYRQDPGLGLRLIYFSYDVKMKEKGDIPEGYSVSREKKERFSLILESASTNQTSMYLCASSSPQGYNSPLHFGNGTRLTVT.

The rearrangement joins TRBV4-3 to TRBJ2-5; D is uncertain. The CDR3 spans 15 residues. The V gene lost 0 bases and the J gene lost 0 bases, with 8 bases spanning the gap. Germline V gene lookup returns CDR1 LGHNA and CDR2 YSLEER. CDR3 amino acids: CASSQDFHYQETQYF. CDR3 bases: TGCGCCAGCAGCCAAGATTTTCACTACCAAGAGACCCAGTACTTC.